This T cell receptor (beta chain) was sequenced during a study of shared clonotypes between healthy human individuals. Findings and limits, study-wide: Though the depth was large, rarefaction showed that sorted-subset sequencing was incomplete.

Trimming stripped 1 base from V and 4 bases from J, with 14 bases between. From germline, CDR1 is LNHDA and CDR2 SQIVND (reference sequence). CDR3 length: 16 amino acids. How the authors handled the data: ImmunoSEQ output lacked quality scores and full-length reads, limiting matched filtering. TCRdb's table, derived via immunoSEQ multiplex PCR, lists solely in-frame clones and lacks some. The V and J calls and clone size come from that table; D and trimming were worked out from the DNA. The sample contains over a million clones, 65% to 75% of which appear only once. Of note for this clone: Antigen unknown.

The rearrangement joins TRBV19 to TRBJ1-5; D uncertain. Sequenced: memory CD4+ T cells sorted from blood. This sample's subset: CD45RA-negative fraction. This receptor was obtained from a man aged 18 to 30 in good health. The CDR3 loop reads CASSIGVGGPNQPQHF. The CDR3, as DNA: TGTGCCAGTAGTATAGGCGTAGGTGGACCAAATCAGCCCCAGCATTTT.